The present TCR beta chain was sequenced within a study of T cell responses to AZD1222 COVID-19 vaccine. The repertoire was sequenced with immunoSEQ multiplex PCR; TCRdb's copy has only in-frame clones and lacks some. The table includes approximately 150,000 clones, just under 95% detected once. This sequence originates from an adult in good health. The sequences come from peripheral blood, collected on day 0 of AZD1222 vaccination.

Here the CDR3 reads CASSQHYGYTF. The CDR3, as DNA: TGTGCCAGCAGCCAGCACTATGGCTACACCTTC. V usage is TRBV14 and J usage is TRBJ1-2, with D uncertain. From germline, CDR1 is SGHDN and CDR2 FVKESK. CDR3 length: 11 amino acids. V gave up 3 bases and J gave up 3 bases, with 2 bases separating them.